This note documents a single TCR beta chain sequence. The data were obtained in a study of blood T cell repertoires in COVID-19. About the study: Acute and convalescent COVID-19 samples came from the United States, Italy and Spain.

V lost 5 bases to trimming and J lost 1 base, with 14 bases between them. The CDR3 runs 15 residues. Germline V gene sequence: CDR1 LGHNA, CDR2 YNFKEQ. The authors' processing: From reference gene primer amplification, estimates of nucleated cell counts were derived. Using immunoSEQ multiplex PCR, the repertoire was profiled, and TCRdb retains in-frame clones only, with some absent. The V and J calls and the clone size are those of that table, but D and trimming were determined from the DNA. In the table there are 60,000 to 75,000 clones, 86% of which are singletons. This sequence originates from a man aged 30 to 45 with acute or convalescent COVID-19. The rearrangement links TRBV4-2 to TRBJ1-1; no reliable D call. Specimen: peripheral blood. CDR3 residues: CASSWVFGKNTEAFF. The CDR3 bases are TGTGCCAGCAGCTGGGTATTCGGGAAGAACACTGAAGCTTTCTTT.